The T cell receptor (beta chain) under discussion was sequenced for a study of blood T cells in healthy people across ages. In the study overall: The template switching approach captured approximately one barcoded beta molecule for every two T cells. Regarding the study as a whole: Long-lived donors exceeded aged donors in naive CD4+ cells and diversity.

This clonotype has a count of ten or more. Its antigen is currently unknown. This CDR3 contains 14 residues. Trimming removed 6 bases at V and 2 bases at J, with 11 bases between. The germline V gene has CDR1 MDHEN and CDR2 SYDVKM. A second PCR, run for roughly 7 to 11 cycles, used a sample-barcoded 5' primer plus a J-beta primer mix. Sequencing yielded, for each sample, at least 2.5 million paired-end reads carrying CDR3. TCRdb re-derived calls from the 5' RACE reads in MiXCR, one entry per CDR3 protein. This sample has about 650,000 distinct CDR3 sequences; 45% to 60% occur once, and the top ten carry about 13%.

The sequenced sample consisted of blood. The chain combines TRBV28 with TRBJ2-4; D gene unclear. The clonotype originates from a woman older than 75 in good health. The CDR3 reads CASSPLQTKNIQYF. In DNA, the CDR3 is TGTGCCAGCAGCCCGTTGCAGACCAAAAACATTCAGTACTTC.